This T cell receptor beta chain was obtained from a study of beta chain features in type 1 diabetes. Study-wide points: PCR might pick shorter templates more often, in the same way for patients and controls.

A note on this clone: Antigen: not known.

Germline V lookup: CDR1 SGHAT, CDR2 FQNNGV. After removal of 5 bases from V and 8 bases from J, the junction contained 11 bases not matched to a gene. This CDR3 is built from 15 residues. TCRB transcripts that were expressed got sequenced, as all of the isolated RNA had been reverse transcribed. The method was immunoSEQ multiplex PCR; TCRdb's version includes in-frame clones alone and lacks a portion of them. The data show around 290,000 clones, 8% seen once. Material: central memory CD4+ T cells from blood. This clonotype originated in a woman aged 18-35 years in good health. The V and J genes are TRBV11-2 and TRBJ2-1, with TRBD1 matching 8 bases. CDR3 sequence (DNA): TGTGCCAGCAGCCCTTTCACAGGGGGAAGGGATGAGCAGTTCTTC. It codes for CASSPFTGGRDEQFF.